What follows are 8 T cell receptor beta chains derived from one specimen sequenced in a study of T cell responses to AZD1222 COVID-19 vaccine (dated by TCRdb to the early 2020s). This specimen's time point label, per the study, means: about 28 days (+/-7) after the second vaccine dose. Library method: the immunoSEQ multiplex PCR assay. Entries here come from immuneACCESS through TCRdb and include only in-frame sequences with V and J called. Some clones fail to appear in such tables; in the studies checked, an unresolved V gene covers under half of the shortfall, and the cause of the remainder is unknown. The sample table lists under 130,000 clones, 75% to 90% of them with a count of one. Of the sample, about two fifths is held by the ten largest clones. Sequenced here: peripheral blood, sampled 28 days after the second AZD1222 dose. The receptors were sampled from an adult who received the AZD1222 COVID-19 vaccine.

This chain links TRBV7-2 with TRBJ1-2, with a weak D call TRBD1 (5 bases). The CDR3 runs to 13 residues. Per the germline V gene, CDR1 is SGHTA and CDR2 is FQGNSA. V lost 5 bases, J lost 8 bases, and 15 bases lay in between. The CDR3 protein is CASSGAQGNGYTF. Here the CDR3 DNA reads TGTGCCAGCAGCGGAGCGCAGGGAAACGGCTACACCTTC. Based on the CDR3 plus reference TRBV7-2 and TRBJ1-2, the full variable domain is GAGVSQSPSNKVTEKGKDVELRCDPISGHTALYWYRQSLGQGLEFLIYFQGNSAPDKSGLPSDRFSAERTGGSVSTLTIQRTQQEDSAVYLCASSGAQGNGYTFGSGTRLTVV.

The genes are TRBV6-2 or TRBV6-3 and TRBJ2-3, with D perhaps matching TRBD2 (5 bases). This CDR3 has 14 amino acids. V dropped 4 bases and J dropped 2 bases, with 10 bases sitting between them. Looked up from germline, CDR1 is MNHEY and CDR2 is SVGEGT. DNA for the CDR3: TGTGCCAGCAGTTCTGGACTTTCCACAGATACGCAGTATTTT. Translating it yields CASSSGLSTDTQYF.

The CDR3 nucleotides read TGTGCCAGCAGCAAAGACGAGAGAGATCAGCCCCAGCATTTT. Its protein product is CASSKDERDQPQHF. This chain connects TRBV21-1 to TRBJ1-5. TRBV21-1 is a pseudogene locus. The CDR3 is made up of 14 amino acids.

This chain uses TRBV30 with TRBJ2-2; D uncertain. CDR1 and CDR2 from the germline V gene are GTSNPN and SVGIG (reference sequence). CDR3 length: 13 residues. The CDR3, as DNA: TGTGCTTCTCTCATAGCTAGCACCGGGGAGCTGTTTTTT. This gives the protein CASLIASTGELFF.

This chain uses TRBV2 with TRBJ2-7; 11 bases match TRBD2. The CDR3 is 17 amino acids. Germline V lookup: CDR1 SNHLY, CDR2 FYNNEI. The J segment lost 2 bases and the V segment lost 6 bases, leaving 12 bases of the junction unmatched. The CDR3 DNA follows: TGTGCCAGCAGCCGGGGACTAGCGGTAGGGTTCCCCTACGAGCAGTACTTC. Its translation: CASSRGLAVGFPYEQYF. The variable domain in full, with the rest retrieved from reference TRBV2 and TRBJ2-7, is EPEVTQTPSHQVTQMGQEVILRCVPISNHLYFYWYRQILGQKVEFLVSFYNNEISEKSEIFDDQFSVERPDGSNFTLKIRSTKLEDSAMYFCASSRGLAVGFPYEQYFGPGTRLTVT.

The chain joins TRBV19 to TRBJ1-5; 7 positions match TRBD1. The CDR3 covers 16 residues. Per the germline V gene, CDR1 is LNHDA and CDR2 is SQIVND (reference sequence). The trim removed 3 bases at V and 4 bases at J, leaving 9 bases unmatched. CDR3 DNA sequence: TGTGCCAGTAGTATTCAGGGGGTTCGTCCTAATCAGCCCCAGCATTTT. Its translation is CASSIQGVRPNQPQHF.

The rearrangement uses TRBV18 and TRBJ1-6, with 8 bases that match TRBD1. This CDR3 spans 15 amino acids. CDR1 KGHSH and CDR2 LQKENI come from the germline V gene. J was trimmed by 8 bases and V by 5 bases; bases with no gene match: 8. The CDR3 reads CASSSRQGRHSPLHF. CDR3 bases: TGTGCCAGCTCATCGAGACAGGGGAGGCATTCACCCCTCCACTTT.

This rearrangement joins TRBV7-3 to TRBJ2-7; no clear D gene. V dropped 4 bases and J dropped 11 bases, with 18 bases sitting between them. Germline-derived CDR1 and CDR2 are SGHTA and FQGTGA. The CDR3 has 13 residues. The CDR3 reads CASSSPGLGRKYF. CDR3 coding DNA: TGTGCCAGCAGCTCTCCAGGTCTCGGGCGGAAGTACTTC.